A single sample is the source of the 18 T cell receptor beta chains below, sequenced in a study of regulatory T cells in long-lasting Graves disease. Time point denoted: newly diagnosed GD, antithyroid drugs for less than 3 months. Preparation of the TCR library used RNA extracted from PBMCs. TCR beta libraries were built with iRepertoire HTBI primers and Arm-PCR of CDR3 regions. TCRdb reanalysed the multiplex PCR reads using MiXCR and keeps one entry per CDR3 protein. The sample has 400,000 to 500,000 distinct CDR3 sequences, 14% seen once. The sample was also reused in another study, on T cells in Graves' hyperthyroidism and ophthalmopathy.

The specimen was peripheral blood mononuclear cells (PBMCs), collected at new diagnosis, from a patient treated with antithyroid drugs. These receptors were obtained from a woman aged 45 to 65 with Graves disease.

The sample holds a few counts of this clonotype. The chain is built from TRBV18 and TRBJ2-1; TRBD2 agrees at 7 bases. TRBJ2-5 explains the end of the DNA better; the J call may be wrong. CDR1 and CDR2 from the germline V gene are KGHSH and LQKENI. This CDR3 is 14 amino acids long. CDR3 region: CASSLSGVTETQYF. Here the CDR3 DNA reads TGTGCCAGCTCACTGAGCGGGGTAACGGAGACCCAGTACTTC.

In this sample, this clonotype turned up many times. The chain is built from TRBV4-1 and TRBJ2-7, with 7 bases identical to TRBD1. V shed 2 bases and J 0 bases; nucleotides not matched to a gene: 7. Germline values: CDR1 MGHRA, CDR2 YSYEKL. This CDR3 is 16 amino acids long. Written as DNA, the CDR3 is TGCGCCAGCAGCCAATATCCAGGGGACAGCTCCTACGAGCAGTACTTC. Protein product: CASSQYPGDSSYEQYF.

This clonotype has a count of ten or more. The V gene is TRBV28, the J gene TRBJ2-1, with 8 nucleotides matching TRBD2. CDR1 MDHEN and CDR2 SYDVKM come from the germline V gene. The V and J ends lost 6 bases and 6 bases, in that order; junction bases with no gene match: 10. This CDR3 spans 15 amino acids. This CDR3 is CASRLAATEFNEQFF. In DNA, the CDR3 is TGTGCCAGCAGACTAGCGGCCACCGAATTCAATGAGCAGTTCTTC.

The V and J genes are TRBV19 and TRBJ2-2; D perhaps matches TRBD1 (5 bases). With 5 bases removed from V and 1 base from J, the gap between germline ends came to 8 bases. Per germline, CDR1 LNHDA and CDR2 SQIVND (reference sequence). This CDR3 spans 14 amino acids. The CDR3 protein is CASSAGQNTGELFF. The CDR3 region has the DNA TGTGCCAGTAGTGCAGGACAGAACACCGGGGAGCTGTTTTTT.

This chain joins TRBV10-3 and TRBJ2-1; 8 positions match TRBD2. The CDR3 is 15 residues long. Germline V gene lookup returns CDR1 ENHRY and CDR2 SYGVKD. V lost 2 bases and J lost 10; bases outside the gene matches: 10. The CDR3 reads CAISEGREVTSEQFF. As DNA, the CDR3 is TGTGCCATCAGTGAGGGGCGGGAGGTCACTAGCGAGCAGTTCTTC.

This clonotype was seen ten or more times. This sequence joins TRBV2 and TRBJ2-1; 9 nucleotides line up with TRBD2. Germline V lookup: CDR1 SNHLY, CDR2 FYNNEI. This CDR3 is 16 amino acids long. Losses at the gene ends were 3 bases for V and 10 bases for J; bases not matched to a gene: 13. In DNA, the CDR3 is TGTGCCAGCAGTGACCTTGGACTAGCGTCCTCTCGAGAGCAGTTCTTC. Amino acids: CASSDLGLASSREQFF.

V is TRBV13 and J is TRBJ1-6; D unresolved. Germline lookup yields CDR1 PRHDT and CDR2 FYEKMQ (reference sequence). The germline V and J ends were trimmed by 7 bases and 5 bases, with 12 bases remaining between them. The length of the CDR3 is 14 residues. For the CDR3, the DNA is TGTGCCAGCACCTCCTCTAGGAATAATTCACCCCTCCACTTT. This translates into CASTSSRNNSPLHF.

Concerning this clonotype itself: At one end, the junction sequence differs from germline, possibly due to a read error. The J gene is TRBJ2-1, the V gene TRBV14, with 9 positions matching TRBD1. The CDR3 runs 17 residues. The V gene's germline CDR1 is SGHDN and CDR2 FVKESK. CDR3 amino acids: CASSQEGTGWPYDEQFF. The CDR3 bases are TGTGCCAGCAGCCAAGAGGGGACAGGGTGGCCCTACGATGAGCAGTTCTTC.

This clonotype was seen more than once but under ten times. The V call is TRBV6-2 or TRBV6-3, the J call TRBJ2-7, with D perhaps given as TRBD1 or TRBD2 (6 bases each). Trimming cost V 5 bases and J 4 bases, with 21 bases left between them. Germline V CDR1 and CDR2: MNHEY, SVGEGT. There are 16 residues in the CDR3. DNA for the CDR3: TGTGCCAGCAGTGAAGGGCAGGGGAGCGGGCATTACGAGCAGTACTTC. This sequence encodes CASSEGQGSGHYEQYF.

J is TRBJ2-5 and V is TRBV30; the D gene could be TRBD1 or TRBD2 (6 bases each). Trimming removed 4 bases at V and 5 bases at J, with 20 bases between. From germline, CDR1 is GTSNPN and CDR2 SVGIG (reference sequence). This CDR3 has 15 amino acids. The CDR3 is CAWNLGGTPGETQYF. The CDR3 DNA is TGTGCCTGGAATTTGGGGGGCACCCCAGGGGAGACCCAGTACTTC.

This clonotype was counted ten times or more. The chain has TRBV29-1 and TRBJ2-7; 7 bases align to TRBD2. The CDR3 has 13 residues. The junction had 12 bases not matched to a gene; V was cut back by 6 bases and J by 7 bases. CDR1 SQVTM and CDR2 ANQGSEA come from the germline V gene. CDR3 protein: CSVKERDWGEQYF. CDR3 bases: TGCAGCGTGAAAGAGCGGGACTGGGGGGAGCAGTACTTC.

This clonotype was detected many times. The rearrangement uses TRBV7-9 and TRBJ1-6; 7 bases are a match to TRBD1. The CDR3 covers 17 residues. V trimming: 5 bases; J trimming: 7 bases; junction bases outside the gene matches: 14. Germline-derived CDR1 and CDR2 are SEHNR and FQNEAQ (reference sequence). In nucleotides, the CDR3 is TGTGCCAGCAGCCTAAATGTAGGGACAGTCGACAATTCACCCCTCCACTTT. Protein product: CASSLNVGTVDNSPLHF.

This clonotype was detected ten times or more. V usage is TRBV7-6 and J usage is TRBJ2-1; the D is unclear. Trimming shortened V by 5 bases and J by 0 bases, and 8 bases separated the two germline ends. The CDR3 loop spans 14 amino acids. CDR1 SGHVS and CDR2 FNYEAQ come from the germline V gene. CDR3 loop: CASSPHLSYNEQFF. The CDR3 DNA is TGTGCCAGCAGCCCCCATCTCTCCTACAATGAGCAGTTCTTC.

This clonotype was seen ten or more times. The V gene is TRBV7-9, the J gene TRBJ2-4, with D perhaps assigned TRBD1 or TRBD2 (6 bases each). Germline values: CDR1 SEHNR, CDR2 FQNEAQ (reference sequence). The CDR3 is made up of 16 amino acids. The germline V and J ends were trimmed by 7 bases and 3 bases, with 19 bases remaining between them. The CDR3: CASTSSGARGKNIQYF. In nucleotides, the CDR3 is TGTGCCAGCACCAGTTCGGGGGCGCGGGGCAAAAACATTCAGTACTTC.

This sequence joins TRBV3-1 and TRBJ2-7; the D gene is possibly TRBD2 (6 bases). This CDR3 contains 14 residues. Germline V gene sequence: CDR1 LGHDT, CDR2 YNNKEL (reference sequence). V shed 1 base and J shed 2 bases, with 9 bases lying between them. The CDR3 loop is CASSQARGTYEQYF. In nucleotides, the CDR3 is TGTGCCAGCAGCCAAGCGCGGGGTACCTACGAGCAGTACTTC.

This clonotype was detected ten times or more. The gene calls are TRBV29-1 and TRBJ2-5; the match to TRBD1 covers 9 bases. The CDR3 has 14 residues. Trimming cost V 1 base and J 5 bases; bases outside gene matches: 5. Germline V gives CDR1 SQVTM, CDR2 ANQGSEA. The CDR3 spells CSVEAGTGFETQYF. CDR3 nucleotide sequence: TGCAGCGTTGAAGCCGGGACAGGGTTCGAGACCCAGTACTTC.

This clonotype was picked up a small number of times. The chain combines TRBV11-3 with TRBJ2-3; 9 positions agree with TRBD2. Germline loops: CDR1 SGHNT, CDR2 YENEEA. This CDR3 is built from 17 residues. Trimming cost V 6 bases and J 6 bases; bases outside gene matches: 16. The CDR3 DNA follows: TGTGCCAGCAGTCCAGGCCGCCTTAGCGGGGGCCCCGATACGCAGTATTTT. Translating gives CASSPGRLSGGPDTQYF. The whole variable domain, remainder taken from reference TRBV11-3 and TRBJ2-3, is EAGVVQSPRYKIIEKKQPVAFWCNPISGHNTLYWYLQNLGQGPELLIRYENEEAVDDSQLPKDRFSAERLKGVDSTLKIQPAELGDSAVYLCASSPGRLSGGPDTQYFGPGTRLTVL.

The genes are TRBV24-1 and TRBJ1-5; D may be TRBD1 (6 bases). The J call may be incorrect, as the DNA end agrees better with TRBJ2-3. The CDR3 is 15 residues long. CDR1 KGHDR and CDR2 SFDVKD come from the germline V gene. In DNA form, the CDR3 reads TGTGCCACCAGTGACCCGGGCAGGGGAAATCAGCCCCAGTATTTT. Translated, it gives CATSDPGRGNQPQYF.